These 20 T cell receptor beta chains came from one sample sequenced in a study of PD-L1 blockade in urothelial cancer. Some clones are missing from TCRdb's copy, which holds only in-frame ones; the method was immunoSEQ multiplex PCR. This table holds 60,000 or so clones, 81% found once. Documented time point: pretreatment peripheral blood. Sequences were derived from PBMCs, sampled around atezolizumab (anti-PD-L1) treatment. All receptors come from a man between 65 and 85 years old with urothelial cancer.

This clone was seen more than once but under ten times. This chain links TRBV18 with TRBJ2-7; the match to TRBD2 covers 12 bases. The J segment lost 4 bases and the V segment lost 3 bases, leaving 4 bases of the junction unmatched. There are 15 residues in the CDR3. Germline V gives CDR1 KGHSH, CDR2 LQKENI. This CDR3 is CASSPGTSGLYEQYF. In DNA, the CDR3 is TGTGCCAGCTCACCTGGGACTAGCGGGCTGTACGAGCAGTACTTC.

Details on this clone: This sample includes further DNA sequences coding for the same CDR3. The chain recombines TRBV9 with TRBJ2-3; D remains unclear. The CDR3 spans 14 residues. Per the germline V gene, CDR1 is SGDLS and CDR2 is YYNGEE. The V and J ends lost 0 bases and 2 bases respectively, with 7 bases between them. CDR3 protein: CASSVDSSTDTQYF. The DNA for the CDR3 is TGTGCCAGCAGCGTAGATTCTTCCACAGATACGCAGTATTTT. Drawing the rest from reference TRBV9 and TRBJ2-3, the complete variable domain is DSGVTQTPKHLITATGQRVTLRCSPRSGDLSVYWYQQSLDQGLQFLIQYYNGEERAKGNILERFSAQQFPDLHSELNLSSLELGDSALYFCASSVDSSTDTQYFGPGTRLTVL.

The chain carries TRBV5-4 and TRBJ2-7; 9 positions agree with TRBD2. This CDR3 comprises 15 residues. Germline V gene data show CDR1 as SGHNT and CDR2 as YYREEE (reference sequence). The trim removed 2 bases at V and 1 base at J, leaving 4 bases unmatched. CDR3 sequence: CASSFGGRGSYEQYF. The CDR3, as DNA: TGTGCCAGCAGCTTTGGCGGGAGGGGGTCCTACGAGCAGTACTTC. The full variable domain, completed using reference TRBV5-4 and TRBJ2-7, is ETGVTQSPTHLIKTRGQQVTLRCSSQSGHNTVSWYQQALGQGPQFIFQYYREEENGRGNFPPRFSGLQFPNYSSELNVNALELDDSALYLCASSFGGRGSYEQYFGPGTRLTVT.

The chain couples TRBV7-9 to TRBJ2-1; 9 positions agree with TRBD1. There are 17 residues in the CDR3. V lost 5 bases, J lost 8 bases, and 16 bases stayed unmatched. CDR1 and CDR2 (germline): SEHNR, FQNEAQ (reference sequence). The CDR3 loop is CASSPRKNRGLRDEQFF. The CDR3 DNA reads as TGTGCCAGCAGCCCAAGAAAAAACAGGGGGCTTAGGGATGAGCAGTTCTTC.

V and J are TRBV7-9 and TRBJ1-1; no firm D call. The ends were cut back, 5 bases at V and 3 bases at J, with 13 bases in the middle. Germline CDR1 SEHNR, CDR2 FQNEAQ (reference sequence). CDR3 size: 14 residues. This chain's CDR3 is CASSPPGRYTEAFF. CDR3 DNA: TGTGCCAGCAGCCCCCCGGGTCGGTACACTGAAGCTTTCTTT.

The chain couples TRBV19 to TRBJ2-1; TRBD2 is a possible D gene (7 bases). V lost 4 bases and J 4 bases, leaving 26 bases between the germline ends. Germline assignment: CDR1 LNHDA and CDR2 SQIVND (reference sequence). This CDR3 region has 19 residues. The CDR3 DNA reads TGTGCCAGTAGTAGGGGGGGCCAGGCGGGTGCTACCCCTTACAATGAGCAGTTCTTC. Amino acids: CASSRGGQAGATPYNEQFF.

V gene TRBV28 combines with J gene TRBJ2-7; maybe TRBD2 (6 bases). V was trimmed by 5 bases and J by 3 bases, leaving 29 bases between them. In germline, CDR1 is MDHEN, CDR2 SYDVKM. The CDR3 sequence is 19 residues long. CDR3 DNA sequence: TGTGCCAGCAGTCCTGGGGGGTGGACGGCTAAGGGTGACCGCTACGAGCAGTACTTC. Translated: CASSPGGWTAKGDRYEQYF.

The rearrangement uses TRBV2 and TRBJ2-1; 12 bases align to TRBD2. The germline V gene has CDR1 SNHLY and CDR2 FYNNEI. The ends lost 6 bases at V and 6 bases at J; junction bases unmatched: 0. This CDR3 has 13 residues. The DNA for the CDR3 is TGTGCCAGCAGGACTAGCGGGAGCAATGAGCAGTTCTTC. This codes for CASRTSGSNEQFF.

V gene TRBV2 combines with J gene TRBJ2-7; 7 positions match TRBD1. The CDR3 spans 14 residues. J gave up 9 bases and V 6 bases, and 14 bases lay outside the gene matches. The germline V gene encodes CDR1 SNHLY and CDR2 FYNNEI. The CDR3 coding sequence is TGTGCCAGCAGCTCCCCGGACAGGATCTTTGGGCAGTACTTC. Translation gives CASSSPDRIFGQYF.

CDR3 loop: CASRPTGANSPLHF. As DNA, the CDR3 is TGTGCCAGTAGACCGACAGGGGCCAATTCACCCCTCCACTTT. The chain links TRBV19 to TRBJ1-6; 8 nucleotides agree with TRBD1. Unmatched junction bases numbered 5, after V lost 6 bases and J lost 7 bases. This CDR3 has 14 amino acids. Germline V gene lookup returns CDR1 LNHDA and CDR2 SQIVND (reference sequence).

The chain couples TRBV30 to TRBJ2-7, with TRBD1 matching 9 bases. Germline V gives CDR1 GTSNPN, CDR2 SVGIG (reference sequence). V was clipped by 2 bases and J by 0 bases; unmatched bases: 5. The CDR3 contains 15 residues. The CDR3 nucleotides are TGTGCCTGGAGTCCCGGGACAGGGCTCTCCTACGAGCAGTACTTC. Residues: CAWSPGTGLSYEQYF. The full variable domain, completed using reference TRBV30 and TRBJ2-7, is SQTIHQWPATLVQPVGSPLSLECTVEGTSNPNLYWYRQAAGRGLQLLFYSVGIGQISSEVPQNLSASRPQDRQFILSSKKLLLSDSGFYLCAWSPGTGLSYEQYFGPGTRLTVT.

The chain carries TRBV7-8 and TRBJ2-1; D is uncertain. Per germline, CDR1 SGHVS and CDR2 FQNEAQ. V was clipped by 5 bases and J by 4 bases, with 12 bases between them. The CDR3 sequence is 14 residues long. CDR3 sequence reads: CASSPDTGYNEQFF. The CDR3, as DNA: TGTGCCAGCAGCCCCGATACGGGTTACAATGAGCAGTTCTTC.

This clone showed up just a few times. The rearrangement uses TRBV28 and TRBJ1-2; D possibly corresponds to TRBD1 (6 bases). The V and J ends lost 10 bases and 5 bases respectively, with 14 bases between them. Germline CDR1 MDHEN, CDR2 SYDVKM. The length of the CDR3 is 12 residues. The CDR3 sequence: CAISLGGYGYTF. The CDR3 DNA reads as TGTGCCATCTCTTTAGGGGGTTATGGCTACACCTTC.

This chain uses TRBV27 with TRBJ1-5, with 9 bases aligning to TRBD1. The CDR3 is 15 amino acids. Germline V gene lookup returns CDR1 MNHEY and CDR2 SMNVEV (reference sequence). V was pared by 2 bases and J by 5 bases, with 4 bases of the junction left unmatched. This CDR3 reads CASSLRGQGDQPQHF. The CDR3 DNA sequence: TGTGCCAGCAGTTTAAGGGGACAGGGAGATCAGCCCCAGCATTTT.

This clone was counted only a few times. The chain recombines TRBV5-6 with TRBJ2-1; TRBD1 is a possible D gene (5 bases). Per the germline V gene, CDR1 is SGHDT and CDR2 is YYEEEE. The ends were cut back, 0 bases at V and 3 bases at J, with 16 bases in the middle. CDR3 length: 17 residues. CDR3: CASSLDLGGAIYNEQFF. The CDR3 DNA follows: TGTGCCAGCAGCTTGGACCTGGGTGGGGCCATCTACAATGAGCAGTTCTTC.

This chain connects TRBV7-2 to TRBJ2-1; possibly TRBD1 for D (5 bases). V was cut by 1 base and J by 8 bases, with 12 bases left in between. In germline, CDR1 is SGHTA, CDR2 FQGNSA. CDR3 length: 14 amino acids. The CDR3 loop is CASSLETGRDEQFF. CDR3 bases: TGTGCCAGCAGCTTAGAAACGGGCAGGGATGAGCAGTTCTTC.

V and J are TRBV29-1 and TRBJ2-4, with 9 bases that match TRBD1. Germline V lookup: CDR1 SQVTM, CDR2 ANQGSEA. With 5 bases clipped from V and 7 bases from J, the junction kept 6 bases outside the gene matches. The CDR3 is 13 amino acids. The CDR3: CSVFGTGWNIQYF. The CDR3 DNA follows: TGCAGCGTTTTCGGGACAGGGTGGAACATTCAGTACTTC.

The chain carries TRBV21-1 and TRBJ2-1; the table calls TRBD2, which could not be checked here. TRBV21-1 is annotated as a pseudogene. The length of the CDR3 is 16 residues. The CDR3 is CASSQSTSGDYNEQFF. The CDR3 nucleotides read TGTGCCAGCAGCCAATCCACTAGCGGGGATTACAATGAGCAGTTCTTC.

The rearrangement uses TRBV4-2 and TRBJ1-5; maybe TRBD1 (5 bases). Germline V lookup: CDR1 LGHNA, CDR2 YNFKEQ. CDR3 size: 15 residues. Trimming cost V 1 base and J 3 bases, with 10 bases left between them. In DNA form, the CDR3 reads TGTGCCAGCAGCCAAGCCGACAGACTCAATCAGCCCCAGCATTTT. As protein: CASSQADRLNQPQHF.

This chain links TRBV6-1 with TRBJ1-1; D uncertain. Per germline, CDR1 MNHNS and CDR2 SASEGT. The CDR3 loop spans 13 amino acids. Trimming removed 2 bases at V and 6 bases at J, with 10 bases between. CDR3 nucleotide sequence: TGTGCCAGCAGTGAATCGGGTCACCCTGAAGCTTTCTTT. Translated: CASSESGHPEAFF.